These 16 T cell receptor beta chains were all obtained from the same sample, sequenced in a study of T cells in Graves' hyperthyroidism and ophthalmopathy. TCR beta CDR3 regions were amplified from RNA transcripts. RT-PCR in the first round (using the HTBI primer set) targeted the TCR CDR3. TCRdb fed the multiplex PCR reads into MiXCR, producing one record per CDR3 protein. The table records about 590,000 distinct CDR3 sequences, approximately 14% of them present only once. The sample taken for sequencing was blood. The receptors stem from a woman under 40 with Graves' hyperthyroidism.

This clonotype has more than one count but fewer than ten. This chain connects TRBV20-1 to TRBJ2-2; 7 positions match TRBD1. The CDR3 consists of 13 residues. With 2 bases clipped from V and 7 bases from J, the junction kept 4 bases outside the gene matches. From germline, CDR1 is DFQATT and CDR2 SNEGSKA (reference sequence). CDR3 DNA sequence: TGCAGTGCTAGAAGCCGGGACAGCGGGGAGCTGTTTTTT. Residues: CSARSRDSGELFF.

The chain uses TRBV27 and TRBJ2-7, with TRBD2 matching 7 bases. The CDR3 covers 12 residues. The germline CDR1 and CDR2 sequences are MNHEY and SMNVEV (reference sequence). Trimming at V came to 10 bases and at J to 6 bases, leaving 9 bases not matched to a gene. The CDR3 sequence is CATELASSEQYF. The CDR3 DNA is TGTGCCACGGAACTAGCGTCCAGCGAGCAGTACTTC.

This clonotype was seen ten or more times. The J gene is TRBJ2-7, the V gene TRBV6-4; 11 bases agree with TRBD1. CDR1 is MRHNA and CDR2 is SNTAGT in the germline V gene. V lost 5 bases to trimming and J lost 5 bases; unmatched junction nucleotides: 5. The CDR3 length is 14 residues. The CDR3 DNA follows: TGTGCCAGCAGTCAGGACAGGGGGCTCGACGAGCAGTACTTC. This gives the protein CASSQDRGLDEQYF.

This clonotype was observed a few times. This chain's CDR3 is CASSPTILHSGANVLTF. In nucleotides, the CDR3 is TGTGCCAGCAGCCCTACGATCCTTCACTCTGGGGCCAACGTCCTGACTTTC. This chain uses TRBV7-3 with TRBJ2-6; no reliable D call. With 5 bases removed from V and 0 bases from J, the gap between germline ends came to 14 bases. Germline CDR1 SGHTA, CDR2 FQGTGA. There are 17 residues in the CDR3.

In this sample, this clonotype turned up many times. The gene calls are TRBV2 and TRBJ1-3; no definite D call. Germline V lookup: CDR1 SNHLY, CDR2 FYNNEI. Trimming left V 8 bases short and J 0 bases short, with 17 bases between. There are 16 residues in the CDR3. The CDR3 DNA reads as TGTGCCAGCGGGAGAGGCAGACTATACTCTGGAAACACCATATATTTT. This gives the protein CASGRGRLYSGNTIYF.

The chain employs TRBV27 and TRBJ2-3, with D hard to call. Germline CDR1 and CDR2: MNHEY and SMNVEV (reference sequence). This CDR3 spans 15 amino acids. Trimming removed 0 bases at V and 6 bases at J, with 13 bases between. In DNA form, the CDR3 reads TGTGCCAGCAGTTTATCTAGGGCCCTCACTGATACGCAGTATTTT. Encoded protein: CASSLSRALTDTQYF.

This clonotype was counted at least ten times. The CDR3 protein is CSARDRGKNTEAFF. The CDR3 bases are TGCAGTGCTAGGGACAGGGGCAAGAACACTGAAGCTTTCTTT. The chain recombines TRBV20-1 with TRBJ1-1; 9 nucleotides match TRBD1. CDR1 is DFQATT and CDR2 is SNEGSKA in the germline V gene (reference sequence). The CDR3 is made up of 14 amino acids. V shed 3 bases and J 1 base; nucleotides not matched to a gene: 3.

The V gene is TRBV20-1, the J gene TRBJ2-7, with TRBD2 identical over 15 bases. This CDR3 is 17 amino acids long. J lost 0 bases, V lost 6 bases, and 9 bases had no gene match. The V gene's germline CDR1 is DFQATT and CDR2 SNEGSKA (reference sequence). For the CDR3, the DNA is TGCAGTGCAAACCACAGGGGACTAGCGGGAGGCTCCTACGAGCAGTACTTC. This encodes CSANHRGLAGGSYEQYF.

The chain has TRBV10-3 and TRBJ2-5; 7 nucleotides align to TRBD2. The germline V gene has CDR1 ENHRY and CDR2 SYGVKD. Trimming took 10 bases from V and 5 from J; bases not matched to a gene: 13. The CDR3 sequence is 14 residues long. The CDR3 protein is CATGHDQRDETQYF. CDR3 DNA: TGTGCCACGGGGCACGATCAGCGGGATGAGACCCAGTACTTC.

This clonotype was detected a few times. The chain recombines TRBV10-3 with TRBJ2-7; D is undetermined. Germline loops: CDR1 ENHRY, CDR2 SYGVKD. This CDR3 has 11 amino acids. The ends were cut back, 0 bases at V and 7 bases at J, with 4 bases in the middle. CDR3 loop: CAISESAEQYF. The CDR3 DNA follows: TGTGCCATCAGTGAGTCTGCGGAGCAGTACTTC.

The table lists this clonotype with many counts. The chain recombines TRBV7-9 with TRBJ2-3, with 7 bases that match TRBD2. The germline V gene has CDR1 SEHNR and CDR2 FQNEAQ (reference sequence). The CDR3 has 15 amino acids. V lost 1 base to trimming and J lost 4 bases; unmatched junction nucleotides: 5. As DNA, the CDR3 is TGTGCCAGCAGCTTAGTTGGACTAGTGGCAGATACGCAGTATTTT. This sequence encodes CASSLVGLVADTQYF.

This clonotype came up many times. CDR3 DNA: TGTGCCAGCAAGGTTGGAGGGCATAACACCGGGGAGCTGTTTTTT. Translating it yields CASKVGGHNTGELFF. The rearrangement uses TRBV3-1 and TRBJ2-2; weak D call: TRBD2 (6 bases). Germline V CDR1 and CDR2: LGHDT, YNNKEL (reference sequence). V was shortened by 7 bases and J by 2 bases, with 14 bases between the two germline ends. The CDR3 loop spans 15 amino acids. Full variable domain (outside the CDR3, taken from reference TRBV3-1 and TRBJ2-2): DTAVSQTPKYLVTQMGNDKSIKCEQNLGHDTMYWYKQDSKKFLKIMFSYNNKELIINETVPNRFSPKSPDKAHLNLHINSLELGDSAVYFCASKVGGHNTGELFFGEGSRLTVL.

This chain joins TRBV7-9 and TRBJ2-1; 7 bases agree with TRBD2. The CDR3 is 17 amino acids. Germline V gene data show CDR1 as SEHNR and CDR2 as FQNEAQ (reference sequence). Trimming removed 1 base from V and 0 bases from J; junction bases left unmatched: 6. This chain's CDR3 is CASSLEDRDYSYNEQFF. For the CDR3, the DNA is TGTGCCAGCAGCTTAGAGGACCGGGACTACTCCTACAATGAGCAGTTCTTC.

This rearrangement joins TRBV9 to TRBJ1-1; tentative D call: TRBD1 (5 bases). This CDR3 region has 14 residues. Germline V gene lookup returns CDR1 SGDLS and CDR2 YYNGEE. Trimming removed 0 bases from V and 3 bases from J, with 9 bases in between. The CDR3 nucleotides read TGTGCCAGCAGCGTAGTCGGAGGGGACACTGAAGCTTTCTTT. Its translation is CASSVVGGDTEAFF.

The chain joins TRBV5-1 to TRBJ2-2, with D unclear. CDR3 size: 14 residues. V was clipped by 4 bases and J by 0 bases, with 7 bases between them. CDR1 is SGHRS, CDR2 YFSETQ, per germline. CDR3 in amino acids: CASSRLSNTGELFF. CDR3 in DNA: TGCGCCAGCAGCCGACTGTCGAACACCGGGGAGCTGTTTTTT.

This clonotype occurred many times. The CDR3, as DNA: TGTGCCAGCAGTTTCGGCGGACAGGGGGCGAAGGGCTACACCTTC. It is translated as CASSFGGQGAKGYTF. This sequence joins TRBV6-1 and TRBJ1-2; 11 bases match TRBD1. CDR1 and CDR2 from the germline V gene are MNHNS and SASEGT. The CDR3 is 15 amino acids. Trimming took 5 bases from V and 8 from J; bases not matched to a gene: 10.